The 9 T cell receptor beta chains in this list originate from one sample, sequenced in a study of T cell repertoires in cytomegalovirus infection. TCRdb analysed the reads with MiXCR anew, one entry per CDR3 protein. This sample has around 740,000 distinct CDR3 sequences, with about 40% found just once. The sequenced sample consisted of PBMCs. The receptor source for this set is a human donor in good health (CMV status not recorded). Some clones in this sample may be carry-over from other donors' samples.

The table lists this clonotype with many counts. The chain links TRBV7-2 to TRBJ2-7; D unclear. This CDR3 has 14 residues. V was cut by 6 bases and J by 1 base, with 13 bases left in between. Germline V lookup: CDR1 SGHTA, CDR2 FQGNSA. CDR3 DNA: TGTGCCAGCAGAAATGTAGGAGAATCCTACGAGCAGTACTTC. As protein: CASRNVGESYEQYF.

This chain connects TRBV12-3 or TRBV12-4 to TRBJ1-2; 11 nucleotides agree with TRBD1. Trimming cost V 6 bases and J 6 bases; bases outside gene matches: 9. This CDR3 contains 15 residues. In nucleotides, the CDR3 is TGTGCCAGCAGGAAAAGGACAGGGGGCAACCATGGCTACACCTTC. It specifies CASRKRTGGNHGYTF.

The sample holds a few counts of this clonotype. The chain uses TRBV10-3 and TRBJ2-1; D unclear. V was clipped by 0 bases and J by 5 bases, with 14 bases between them. Germline loops: CDR1 ENHRY, CDR2 SYGVKD. The CDR3 contains 16 residues. The CDR3 bases are TGTGCCATCAGTGAGTCCGAGATTTACGCCGACAATGAGCAGTTCTTC. It translates to CAISESEIYADNEQFF.

As regards this clonotype: One base away lies a much larger clone, so this may be a sequencing read error. This CDR3 fails to terminate in the conserved phenylalanine or tryptophan, so it likely reflects a read error. This chain joins TRBV7-3 and TRBJ2-1, with 7 bases aligning to TRBD1. The CDR3 has 14 residues. Germline-derived CDR1 and CDR2 are SGHTA and FQGTGA. The V and J ends lost 3 bases and 9 bases, in that order; junction bases with no gene match: 8. CDR3 nucleotides: TGTGCCAGCAGCTTGGGACAGAGATCGGGTGAGCAGTTCGTC. The encoded protein is CASSLGQRSGEQFV.

V usage is TRBV12-3 or TRBV12-4 and J usage is TRBJ1-6, with a tentative D call TRBD1 (5 bases). The V end was cut by 2 bases, the J end by 10 bases, with 9 bases between. The CDR3 contains 13 residues. CDR3 sequence: CASSLWGISPLHF. The CDR3 DNA is TGTGCCAGCAGTTTATGGGGGATCTCACCCCTCCACTTT.

The chain uses TRBV6-1 and TRBJ2-5, with D hard to call. There are 13 residues in the CDR3. Germline loops: CDR1 MNHNS, CDR2 SASEGT. Trimming took off 2 bases at V and 7 bases at J, with 11 bases between the two ends. DNA for the CDR3: TGTGCCAGCAGTGAACACAACTTAGGGACCCAGTACTTC. It encodes CASSEHNLGTQYF.

V gene TRBV6-2 or TRBV6-3 combines with J gene TRBJ1-5; no definite D call. The V and J ends lost 0 bases and 0 bases respectively, with 9 bases between them. The length of the CDR3 is 16 residues. CDR1 and CDR2 from the germline V gene are MNHEY and SVGEGT. The CDR3 spells CASSYSEFNSNQPQHF. The CDR3 nucleotides are TGTGCCAGCAGTTACTCAGAGTTTAATAGCAATCAGCCCCAGCATTTT.

The chain has TRBV19 and TRBJ1-1; D remains ambiguous. Per the germline V gene, CDR1 is LNHDA and CDR2 is SQIVND (reference sequence). The CDR3 spans 12 residues. Trimming cost V 3 bases and J 4 bases, with 6 bases left between them. DNA of the CDR3: TGTGCCAGTAGTATGCCAGGCACTGAAGCTTTCTTT. The encoded protein is CASSMPGTEAFF.

This clonotype came up a few times. The V call is TRBV12-3 or TRBV12-4, the J call TRBJ1-1; 9 nucleotides agree with TRBD1. This CDR3 has 18 amino acids. V gave up 4 bases and J gave up 0 bases; unmatched junction bases: 12. The CDR3 DNA follows: TGTGCCAGCAGTTCAGGGACAGGGAGAAACGACGTGAACACTGAAGCTTTCTTT. Protein: CASSSGTGRNDVNTEAFF.